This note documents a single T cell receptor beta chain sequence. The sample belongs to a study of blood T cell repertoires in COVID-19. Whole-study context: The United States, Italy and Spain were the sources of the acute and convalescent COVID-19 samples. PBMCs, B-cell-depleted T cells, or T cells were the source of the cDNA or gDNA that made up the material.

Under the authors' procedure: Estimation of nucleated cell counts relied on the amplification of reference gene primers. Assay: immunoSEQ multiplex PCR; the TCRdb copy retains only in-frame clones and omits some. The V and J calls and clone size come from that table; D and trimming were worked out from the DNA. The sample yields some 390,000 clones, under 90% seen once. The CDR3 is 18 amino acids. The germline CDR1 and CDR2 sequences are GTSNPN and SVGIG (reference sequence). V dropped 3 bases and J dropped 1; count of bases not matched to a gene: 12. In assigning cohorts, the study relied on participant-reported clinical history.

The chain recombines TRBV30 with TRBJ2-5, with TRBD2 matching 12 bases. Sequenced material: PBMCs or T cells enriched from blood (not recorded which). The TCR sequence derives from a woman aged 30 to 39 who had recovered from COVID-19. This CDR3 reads CAWSVTSGGILRQETQYF. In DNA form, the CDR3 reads TGTGCCTGGAGCGTGACTAGCGGGGGAATTCTACGCCAAGAGACCCAGTACTTC.